This entry describes one T cell receptor (beta chain). The antigen is not known. This CDR3 is built from 14 residues. V was cut by 6 bases and J by 2 bases, with 13 bases left in between. The data derive from a study of identical twins. Study results and caveats: The presence of invariant MAIT and iNKT cells could partly confound analyses of zero-insertion sequences. Out-of-frame beta chain sequences displayed weaker excess sharing between twins.

From the 5' RACE reads, TCRdb called clonotypes with MiXCR, one entry per CDR3 protein. The sample shows 250,000 to 300,000 distinct CDR3 sequences, about 8% of them seen only once. This same sample was also part of a study on yellow fever vaccine responses in identical twins.

Material: CD8+ T cells sorted from blood. J is TRBJ2-5 and V is TRBV12-3 or TRBV12-4, with D perhaps matching TRBD1 (6 bases). The source of this sequence is a woman aged 18-29 years in good health. The CDR3 nucleotides read TGTGCCAGCAGGACCCCAGGGGATCAAGAGACCCAGTACTTC. Protein sequence: CASRTPGDQETQYF.